The 32 T cell receptor beta chains in this list originate from one sample, sequenced in a study of cytomegalovirus exposure and HLA in healthy donors. The PCR made use of 60 Vbeta and 13 Jbeta primers. The table came from immunoSEQ multiplex PCR; TCRdb's copy has only in-frame clones and leaves some out. Of around 210,000 clones in the sample, about 77% were seen once. Sequenced sample: PBMCs. Receptors originate from a boy aged 10-17 years in good health and CMV-seronegative.

V usage is TRBV10-3 and J usage is TRBJ2-7; weak D call: TRBD2 (7 bases). The V gene lost 0 bases and the J gene lost 3 bases, with 12 bases spanning the gap. The CDR3 has 15 residues. Looked up from germline, CDR1 is ENHRY and CDR2 is SYGVKD. The CDR3 DNA is TGTGCCATCAGTGAGTCGAGGGGGGGCATCTACGAGCAGTACTTC. Translation: CAISESRGGIYEQYF.

V usage is TRBV5-4 and J usage is TRBJ2-3; D gene unclear. V was trimmed by 4 bases and J by 1 base, leaving 10 bases between them. Germline V CDR1 and CDR2: SGHNT, YYREEE (reference sequence). The CDR3 is 14 residues long. The CDR3 DNA reads as TGTGCCAGCAGCGTCCGGGTAGGCACAGATACGCAGTATTTT. The encoded protein is CASSVRVGTDTQYF.

This rearrangement joins TRBV19 to TRBJ2-1, with a possible D match to TRBD1 (5 bases). V was clipped by 3 bases and J by 1 base, with 10 bases between them. The CDR3 is 15 amino acids. CDR1 and CDR2 from the germline V gene are LNHDA and SQIVND (reference sequence). CDR3 DNA sequence: TGTGCCAGTAGTATGTCATACAGGTCCTACAATGAGCAGTTCTTC. It yields the protein CASSMSYRSYNEQFF.

About this clone: A junction end diverges from the germline sequence, so it may reflect a read error. This chain links TRBV6-5 with TRBJ1-2, with D tentatively TRBD1 (5 bases). Germline V CDR1 and CDR2: MNHEY, SVGAGI. The CDR3 contains 15 residues. The CDR3 is CASSYSVPRVQGYPF. In DNA form, the CDR3 reads TGTGCCAGCAGTTACTCAGTGCCCAGGGTTCAAGGCTACCCCTTC.

This sequence joins TRBV30 and TRBJ2-5, with D unclear. TRBJ2-7 explains the end of the DNA better; the J call may be wrong. Germline CDR1 and CDR2: GTSNPN and SVGIG (reference sequence). This CDR3 region has 13 residues. CDR3 sequence reads: CAWSVGLAYEQYF. As DNA, the CDR3 is TGTGCCTGGAGTGTCGGATTAGCCTACGAGCAGTACTTC.

The chain carries TRBV10-3 and TRBJ1-5, with D unclear. The germline CDR1 and CDR2 sequences are ENHRY and SYGVKD. Trimming removed 0 bases from V and 1 base from J, with 10 bases in between. CDR3 length equals 16 residues. For the CDR3, the DNA is TGTGCCATCAGTGAGTCACGTGCGGAGAGCAATCAGCCCCAGCATTTT. It specifies CAISESRAESNQPQHF.

The rearrangement links TRBV6-5 to TRBJ1-2; perhaps TRBD1 as D (5 bases). Looked up from germline, CDR1 is MNHEY and CDR2 is SVGAGI. The CDR3 has 13 amino acids. The V end lost 3 bases, the J end lost 4 bases, and 9 bases lay between the germline ends. CDR3 sequence: CASSYGAGYGYTF. CDR3 DNA sequence: TGTGCCAGCAGTTATGGGGCAGGCTATGGCTACACCTTC.

This clone was counted between two and nine times. The chain uses TRBV6-5 and TRBJ1-3; a possible D gene is TRBD1 (5 bases). The CDR3 consists of 15 residues. The ends were cut back, 6 bases at V and 0 bases at J, with 12 bases in the middle. Germline-derived CDR1 and CDR2 are MNHEY and SVGAGI. In DNA form, the CDR3 reads TGTGCCAGCAGGAACGACAGAAGCTCTGGAAACACCATATATTTT. It yields the protein CASRNDRSSGNTIYF.

The CDR3 spells CASRAELAGGIQYF. In nucleotides, the CDR3 is TGCGCCAGCAGAGCAGAACTAGCGGGGGGCATTCAGTACTTC. J is TRBJ2-4 and V is TRBV10-1; 12 positions agree with TRBD2. The CDR3 covers 14 residues. The germline gives CDR1 WNHNN, CDR2 SYGVQD (reference sequence). V lost 6 bases, J lost 9 bases, and 6 bases stayed unmatched.

CDR3 bases: TGTGCCAGCAGCCCCATTGGAGGGGCGAATCAGCCCCAGCATTTT. It codes for CASSPIGGANQPQHF. The rearrangement uses TRBV6-6 and TRBJ1-5, with TRBD1 as a possible D gene (5 bases). The CDR3 length is 15 residues. V shed 6 bases and J shed 4 bases, with 16 bases lying between them. The germline V gene has CDR1 MNHNY and CDR2 SVGAGI (reference sequence).

The chain has TRBV30 and TRBJ1-1; D gene uncertain. The CDR3 runs to 12 residues. Germline CDR1 and CDR2: GTSNPN and SVGIG (reference sequence). With 4 bases removed from V and 2 bases from J, the gap between germline ends came to 8 bases. The CDR3 DNA reads as TGTGCCTGGACAGACTTTAACACTGAAGCTTTCTTT. Protein sequence: CAWTDFNTEAFF.

The rearrangement uses TRBV10-1 and TRBJ2-5; maybe TRBD2 (6 bases). Trimming removed 3 bases from V and 5 bases from J, with 22 bases in between. The CDR3 runs to 17 residues. The germline V gene has CDR1 WNHNN and CDR2 SYGVQD (reference sequence). The CDR3 DNA reads TGCGCCAGCAGTGAAGTATTGGGGACTCTTTGCTGGGAGACCCAGTACTTC. Translated: CASSEVLGTLCWETQYF.

The genes are TRBV1 and TRBJ2-4; the table's D call of TRBD2 was not tested on the DNA. TRBV1 is a pseudogene locus. This CDR3 comprises 13 residues. DNA for the CDR3: TGCACCAGCAGCCGTAGCGTGCCCGACATTCAGTACTTC. Translating gives CTSSRSVPDIQYF.

The rearrangement links TRBV19 to TRBJ1-2; possible D gene TRBD1, 5 bases. This CDR3 has 15 residues. V was shortened by 7 bases and J by 4 bases, with 19 bases between the two germline ends. Germline V lookup: CDR1 LNHDA, CDR2 SQIVND (reference sequence). CDR3 nucleotide sequence: TGTGCCAGTACCAGGCGGGGGGGTGATGCCTATGGCTACACCTTC. Translated, it gives CASTRRGGDAYGYTF.

The chain has TRBV27 and TRBJ2-5; D unclear. V lost 11 bases to trimming and J lost 5 bases, with 18 bases between them. The CDR3 spans 13 residues. Germline V lookup: CDR1 MNHEY, CDR2 SMNVEV (reference sequence). The DNA for the CDR3 is TGTGCCTGCTCACCTAGGTTGGATGAGACCCAGTACTTC. It specifies CACSPRLDETQYF.

The chain combines TRBV5-1 with TRBJ1-2, with 10 bases matching TRBD1. CDR1 SGHRS and CDR2 YFSETQ come from the germline V gene. Trimming removed 3 bases from V and 0 bases from J; junction bases left unmatched: 2. This CDR3 is built from 15 residues. DNA of the CDR3: TGCGCCAGCAGCTGGACAGGGGGAACTAACTATGGCTACACCTTC. The encoded protein is CASSWTGGTNYGYTF.

V gene TRBV7-8 combines with J gene TRBJ2-3; 12 positions agree with TRBD2. The CDR3 is 16 residues long. In germline, CDR1 is SGHVS, CDR2 FQNEAQ. The junction had 9 bases not matched to a gene; V was cut back by 8 bases and J by 3 bases. The CDR3: CASETSGGMRTDTQYF. The CDR3 DNA reads TGTGCCAGCGAGACTAGCGGGGGAATGAGGACAGATACGCAGTATTTT.

The chain joins TRBV7-3 to TRBJ2-5; 9 positions agree with TRBD2. V lost 1 base, J lost 4 bases, and 1 base stayed unmatched. Germline CDR1 is SGHTA and CDR2 is FQGTGA. This CDR3 has 14 residues. CDR3 DNA: TGTGCCAGCAGCTTAAGCGGGGGGGCAGAGACCCAGTACTTC. The encoded protein is CASSLSGGAETQYF.

The CDR3 spells CASSPDRKSEQFF. CDR3 DNA: TGTGCCAGCAGTCCGGACAGGAAGAGTGAGCAGTTCTTC. The V gene is TRBV2, the J gene TRBJ2-1; 7 nucleotides agree with TRBD1. The CDR3 consists of 13 residues. Germline V gene sequence: CDR1 SNHLY, CDR2 FYNNEI. J gave up 9 bases and V 5 bases, and 7 bases lay outside the gene matches. The whole variable domain, filled in from reference TRBV2 and TRBJ2-1, reads EPEVTQTPSHQVTQMGQEVILRCVPISNHLYFYWYRQILGQKVEFLVSFYNNEISEKSEIFDDQFSVERPDGSNFTLKIRSTKLEDSAMYFCASSPDRKSEQFFGPGTRLTVL.

This clone was seen only a few times. The chain joins TRBV21-1 to TRBJ1-2; the D call TRBD1 from the table was never checked on the DNA. TRBV21-1 constitutes a pseudogene. This CDR3 has 16 amino acids. The chain's CDR3 is CASSPPPTGRHYGYTF. In nucleotides, the CDR3 is TGTGCCAGCAGCCCACCTCCGACAGGGCGGCACTATGGCTACACCTTC.

A note on this clone: One end of the junction does not line up with germline, which may come from a read error. The chain uses TRBV7-7 and TRBJ1-4; a possible D gene is TRBD1 (5 bases). CDR3 length equals 19 residues. The V gene's germline CDR1 is SSHAT and CDR2 FNYEAQ (reference sequence). CDR3 sequence: CASSPYPRLSTANNEKLFF. In DNA form, the CDR3 reads TGTGCTAGCAGCCCATATCCCCGACTTTCGACAGCCAATAATGAAAAACTGTTTTTT.

The chain uses TRBV5-1 and TRBJ2-1, with D tentatively TRBD2 (7 bases). Trimming removed 4 bases from V and 8 bases from J, with 13 bases in between. Germline loops: CDR1 SGHRS, CDR2 YFSETQ. The CDR3 covers 13 residues. The CDR3 loop is CASSGQGRDEQFF. The CDR3 DNA reads as TGCGCCAGCAGCGGCCAGGGGAGGGATGAGCAGTTCTTC. Full variable domain (outside the CDR3, taken from reference TRBV5-1 and TRBJ2-1): KAGVTQTPRYLIKTRGQQVTLSCSPISGHRSVSWYQQTPGQGLQFLFEYFSETQRNKGNFPGRFSGRQFSNSRSEMNVSTLELGDSALYLCASSGQGRDEQFFGPGTRLTVL.

This clone was counted a few times. This sample includes further DNA sequences coding for the same CDR3. The chain carries TRBV30 and TRBJ1-5, with D unresolved. Between the trimmed V and J ends, which lost 2 bases and 1 base, there was a span of 9 bases. The CDR3 length is 14 residues. Germline V gives CDR1 GTSNPN, CDR2 SVGIG (reference sequence). The CDR3 DNA reads as TGTGCCTGGAGTTCGGGGATAAGCAATCAGCCCCAGCATTTT. This codes for CAWSSGISNQPQHF.

This rearrangement joins TRBV4-1 to TRBJ2-7, with TRBD1 identical over 10 bases. Trimming cost V 4 bases and J 5 bases; bases outside gene matches: 8. Germline CDR1 MGHRA, CDR2 YSYEKL. This CDR3 comprises 15 residues. The CDR3 region has the DNA TGCGCCAGCAGCCGGGGGGGGACAGGGGACGACGAGCAGTACTTC. It translates to CASSRGGTGDDEQYF.

V gene TRBV18 combines with J gene TRBJ2-2, with 8 nucleotides matching TRBD1. The CDR3 has 16 residues. J was trimmed by 6 bases and V by 4 bases; bases with no gene match: 10. CDR1 and CDR2 from the germline V gene are KGHSH and LQKENI. Here the CDR3 DNA reads TGTGCCAGCTCACTTCTCATCAGGGGGCGCGCCGGGGAGCTGTTTTTT. Translation: CASSLLIRGRAGELFF. The full variable domain, with the rest looked up from reference TRBV18 and TRBJ2-2, is NAGVMQNPRHLVRRRGQEARLRCSPMKGHSHVYWYRQLPEEGLKFMVYLQKENIIDESGMPKERFSAEFPKEGPSILRIQQVVRGDSAAYFCASSLLIRGRAGELFFGEGSRLTVL.

V usage is TRBV30 and J usage is TRBJ1-1; 7 nucleotides match TRBD1. CDR1 GTSNPN and CDR2 SVGIG come from the germline V gene (reference sequence). This CDR3 has 14 residues. Germline trimming cut 6 bases from V and 4 bases from J; bases unmatched to any gene: 11. DNA for the CDR3: TGTGCCTGCCAGGACAGGCGGTCGGGCACTGAAGCTTTCTTT. This encodes CACQDRRSGTEAFF.

The chain recombines TRBV5-1 with TRBJ2-7; D ambiguous. The V gene lost 0 bases and the J gene lost 3 bases, with 10 bases spanning the gap. This CDR3 region has 14 residues. The V gene's germline CDR1 is SGHRS and CDR2 YFSETQ. CDR3 in amino acids: CASSLGHLNYEQYF. For the CDR3, the DNA is TGCGCCAGCAGCTTGGGACACTTGAACTACGAGCAGTACTTC.

This chain uses TRBV5-1 with TRBJ2-5; 12 positions match TRBD1. Germline CDR1 is SGHRS and CDR2 is YFSETQ. The CDR3 consists of 16 residues. V shed 5 bases, J shed 3 bases, and the junction held 8 bases outside the gene matches. CDR3 nucleotide sequence: TGCGCCAGCAGTTCTCCGGGACAGGGGGCTGAAGAGACCCAGTACTTC. Residues: CASSSPGQGAEETQYF. The variable domain in full, completed from reference TRBV5-1 and TRBJ2-5, reads KAGVTQTPRYLIKTRGQQVTLSCSPISGHRSVSWYQQTPGQGLQFLFEYFSETQRNKGNFPGRFSGRQFSNSRSEMNVSTLELGDSALYLCASSSPGQGAEETQYFGPGTRLLVL.

The V gene is TRBV6-6, the J gene TRBJ1-2; 8 bases are a match to TRBD1. Germline V gene lookup returns CDR1 MNHNY and CDR2 SVGAGI (reference sequence). This CDR3 comprises 12 residues. The J segment lost 12 bases and the V segment lost 6 bases, leaving 9 bases of the junction unmatched. In DNA, the CDR3 is TGTGCCAGCAGCAGGGACAGGTTGAGGGACACCTTC. This encodes CASSRDRLRDTF.

The chain combines TRBV5-1 with TRBJ2-5; D might be TRBD1 (6 bases). Germline CDR1 is SGHRS and CDR2 is YFSETQ. There are 15 residues in the CDR3. V lost 0 bases to trimming and J lost 5 bases, with 14 bases between them. The CDR3 DNA is TGCGCCAGCAGCTTGGTCCAGGGGCCTTCTGAGACCCAGTACTTC. Translated, it gives CASSLVQGPSETQYF.

The chain joins TRBV9 to TRBJ2-5; 7 bases align to TRBD2. CDR1 and CDR2 (germline): SGDLS, YYNGEE. The CDR3 is made up of 14 amino acids. V shed 1 base, J shed 5 bases, and the junction held 5 bases outside the gene matches. This CDR3 is CASSVSSGDETQYF. CDR3 nucleotide sequence: TGTGCCAGCAGCGTATCCAGCGGGGATGAGACCCAGTACTTC.

This clone was detected a few times. The chain combines TRBV27 with TRBJ2-7; 10 bases agree with TRBD1. This CDR3 is built from 16 residues. The ends lost 0 bases at V and 3 bases at J; junction bases unmatched: 5. Per the germline V gene, CDR1 is MNHEY and CDR2 is SMNVEV (reference sequence). DNA of the CDR3: TGTGCCAGCAGTTTATCGACCGGGACAGGGGTCTACGAGCAGTACTTC. Its translation is CASSLSTGTGVYEQYF.